The rows below give T cell receptor beta chains drawn from one sample of a study of PD-1 blockade in classical Hodgkin lymphoma. Repertoires were generated with immunoSEQ multiplex PCR, while TCRdb's copy carries only in-frame clones and drops some. The sample consists of 80,000 to 95,000 clones, 75% to 85% of them appearing once. The sample was peripheral blood mononuclear cells (PBMCs), taken before the fourth cycle of nivolumab. The receptors come from a human donor with classical Hodgkin lymphoma. The CDR3 runs from the conserved cysteine through the conserved F or W. The D gene is left open where the match is weak. The size of a clone is reported for some rows only, either as once, few or many, or as a class for expanded clones.

DNA: TGCGCCAGCAGCCGAGGACTAGCGGGTATCTACGAGCAGTACTTC; CDR3: CASSRGLAGIYEQYF; D: TRBD2; size: -; J: TRBJ2-7; V: TRBV4-3
DNA: TGTGCCACCAGCAGAGAGGCGGGAGGGTCCTACATTGAGCAGTTCTTC; CDR3: CATSREAGGSYIEQFF; D: TRBD2; size: -; J: TRBJ2-1; V: TRBV15
DNA: TGTGCCAGCAGCCGGAGGAGAAGCTCTGGAAACACCATATATTTT; CDR3: CASSRRRSSGNTIYF; D: -; size: -; J: TRBJ1-3; V: TRBV7-2
DNA: TGTGCCTGGAGCGGAGCGCTCCAAGAGACCCAGTACTTC; CDR3: CAWSGALQETQYF; D: -; size: -; J: TRBJ2-5; V: TRBV30
DNA: TGTGCCTGGAGTAGACAGGGGCAGGTATCACCCCTCCACTTT; CDR3: CAWSRQGQVSPLHF; D: TRBD1; size: -; J: TRBJ1-6; V: TRBV30
DNA: TGTGCCAGCCTACAGGGGTTTGGTGAAAAACTGTTTTTT; CDR3: CASLQGFGEKLFF; D: TRBD1; size: -; J: TRBJ1-4; V: TRBV2
DNA: TGTGCCATCAGTGGGAGTCTAGCGCGGGGCACAGATACGCAGTATTTT; CDR3: CAISGSLARGTDTQYF; D: -; size: -; J: TRBJ2-3; V: TRBV10-3
DNA: TGTGCCAGCAGCCCAACTACAGGAAACACCATATATTTT; CDR3: CASSPTTGNTIYF; D: -; size: -; J: TRBJ1-3; V: TRBV11-3
DNA: TGCGCCAGCAGCACAGGGATTGTCAACAATGAGCAGTTCTTC; CDR3: CASSTGIVNNEQFF; D: -; size: few; J: TRBJ2-1; V: TRBV5-1
DNA: TGTGCCAGCTCACCATTCGGTAGCCAAGAGACCCAGTACTTC; CDR3: CASSPFGSQETQYF; D: -; size: -; J: TRBJ2-5; V: TRBV18
DNA: TGTGCCACCCATGAACCTGGGGCAGTTCTCCCCGGCGAAGCTTTCTTT; CDR3: CATHEPGAVLPGEAFF; D: -; size: -; J: TRBJ1-1; V: TRBV10-3
DNA: TGCGCCAGCAGCTTGTTAGCGGGAGGGAGCACAGATACGCAGTATTTT; CDR3: CASSLLAGGSTDTQYF; D: TRBD2; size: -; J: TRBJ2-3; V: TRBV5-1
DNA: TGTGCCAGCAGCTTAGAAGGGGAAATTGGGGAGCTGTTTTTT; CDR3: CASSLEGEIGELFF; D: -; size: -; J: TRBJ2-2; V: TRBV7-9
DNA: TGTGCCAGCTCTCGCTGGGCGGGAGGCAGGGATGAGCAGTTCTTC; CDR3: CASSRWAGGRDEQFF; D: TRBD2; size: -; J: TRBJ2-1; V: TRBV6-4
DNA: TGTGCCAGCAGCTCCTCCGGGATTCTAGGAGTCTTT; CDR3: CASSSSGILGVF; D: -; size: few; J: TRBJ1-1; V: TRBV5-8
DNA: TGTGCCAGTAGTATAGTGGCGGGAGGAGGCTCCTACGAGCAGTACTTC; CDR3: CASSIVAGGGSYEQYF; D: TRBD2; size: -; J: TRBJ2-7; V: TRBV19
DNA: TGTGCCAGTAGTACCGAACTAGCGGGAGGGCTCAGCTCCTACGAGCAGTACTTC; CDR3: CASSTELAGGLSSYEQYF; D: TRBD2; size: -; J: TRBJ2-7; V: TRBV19
DNA: TGTACCAGTAGTAGGACTAGCGGAGCCCTATACGAGCAGTACTTC; CDR3: CTSSRTSGALYEQYF; D: TRBD2; size: -; J: TRBJ2-7; V: TRBV19
DNA: TGCGCCAGCAGCTTGATCCCGGGACTAGCCTCCGAGCAGTACTTC; CDR3: CASSLIPGLASEQYF; D: TRBD2; size: -; J: TRBJ2-7; V: TRBV5-1
DNA: TGTGCCATCAGTGGGGGAAGGACAGGAGACACTGAAGCTTTCTTT; CDR3: CAISGGRTGDTEAFF; D: TRBD1; size: -; J: TRBJ1-1; V: TRBV10-3
DNA: TGCAGCGTTGAGCCGGGCGGGGAGACCCAGTACTTC; CDR3: CSVEPGGETQYF; D: -; size: -; J: TRBJ2-5; V: TRBV29-1
DNA: TGTGCCACCAGCCGATACAGGGGTAGCACAGATACGCAGTATTTT; CDR3: CATSRYRGSTDTQYF; D: TRBD1; size: -; J: TRBJ2-3; V: TRBV15
DNA: TGTGCCATCAGTGAGTCTTTCGGCAATCAGCCCCAGCATTTT; CDR3: CAISESFGNQPQHF; D: -; size: -; J: TRBJ1-5; V: TRBV10-3
DNA: TGTGCCACCAGCAGAGACAGGGTTCCCTCCTACGAGCAGTACTTC; CDR3: CATSRDRVPSYEQYF; D: -; size: -; J: TRBJ2-7; V: TRBV15
DNA: TGTGCCCACGCGGGAGCGGGAGGAACGGATACGCAGTATTTT; CDR3: CAHAGAGGTDTQYF; D: TRBD2; size: -; J: TRBJ2-3; V: TRBV10-3
DNA: TGTGCCAGCAGCAATACCGCCCCACAGGGGACTGAAGCTTTCTTT; CDR3: CASSNTAPQGTEAFF; D: TRBD1; size: -; J: TRBJ1-1; V: TRBV6-5
DNA: TGCGCCAGCAGCGACGGACCCTTGGGGATAGCTTTCTTT; CDR3: CASSDGPLGIAFF; D: -; size: -; J: TRBJ1-1; V: TRBV5-1
DNA: TGTGCCAGCAGCTTGAGGGACGAATACAATGAGCAGTTCTTC; CDR3: CASSLRDEYNEQFF; D: -; size: -; J: TRBJ2-1; V: TRBV7-2
DNA: TGTGCCAGCAGTCCCCGACTAGTGGGATCCTACGAGCAGTACTTC; CDR3: CASSPRLVGSYEQYF; D: -; size: few; J: TRBJ2-7; V: TRBV6-5
DNA: TGTGCCATCAGTGTTAGGGATAACACCGGGGAGCTGTTTTTT; CDR3: CAISVRDNTGELFF; D: -; size: -; J: TRBJ2-2; V: TRBV10-3
DNA: TGTGCCAGCAGTTCTCACAGGGGTATATCAGATACGCAGTATTTT; CDR3: CASSSHRGISDTQYF; D: TRBD1; size: -; J: TRBJ2-3; V: TRBV6-6
DNA: TGCGCCAGCAGCTGGACAGGACTCGGCAGCTACACCTTC; CDR3: CASSWTGLGSYTF; D: TRBD1; size: -; J: TRBJ1-2; V: TRBV5-1
DNA: TGTGCCAGCAGTCAACTTGGACTGCTTGAAGCTTTCTTT; CDR3: CASSQLGLLEAFF; D: -; size: -; J: TRBJ1-1; V: TRBV6-1
DNA: TGTGCCAGCTCACCCGGGATGAACACTGAAGCTTTCTTT; CDR3: CASSPGMNTEAFF; D: -; size: -; J: TRBJ1-1; V: TRBV18
DNA: TGTGCCAGCTCACCACCTACCGGTGAAGCTTTCTTT; CDR3: CASSPPTGEAFF; D: -; size: -; J: TRBJ1-1; V: TRBV18
DNA: TGTGCCAGCAGTGGGACTAGCGGGAGATACGAGCAGTACTTC; CDR3: CASSGTSGRYEQYF; D: TRBD2; size: -; J: TRBJ2-7; V: TRBV6-1
DNA: TGTGCCTGGAGCCTAACTAGCGGGAGCCCAGATACGCAGTATTTT; CDR3: CAWSLTSGSPDTQYF; D: TRBD2; size: -; J: TRBJ2-3; V: TRBV30
DNA: TGCGCCAGCAGTGAAAACCCCCTTACCCTTCAGTACTTC; CDR3: CASSENPLTLQYF; D: -; size: -; J: TRBJ2-4; V: TRBV10-1
DNA: TGTGCCACCAGCAGGGGGACAGGTGGGGTGTTCAGGGAGCTGTTTTTT; CDR3: CATSRGTGGVFRELFF; D: TRBD1; size: -; J: TRBJ2-2; V: TRBV15
DNA: TGTGCCAGCAGCGCAGAATCCACTGAAGCTTTCTTT; CDR3: CASSAESTEAFF; D: -; size: -; J: TRBJ1-1; V: TRBV25-1
DNA: TGTGCCAGCAGTGAAGCTAGTCTTGCAACTAATGAAAAACTGTTTTTT; CDR3: CASSEASLATNEKLFF; D: -; size: -; J: TRBJ1-4; V: TRBV6-1
DNA: TGTGCCAGCAGCTGGGGCCGGGGGGCAGGCGCCGGGGAGCTGTTTTTT; CDR3: CASSWGRGAGAGELFF; D: -; size: -; J: TRBJ2-2; V: TRBV5-8
DNA: TGTGCCAGCAGCCCCTTACACAGGGGGGGCGAAAAACTGTTTTTT; CDR3: CASSPLHRGGEKLFF; D: TRBD1; size: -; J: TRBJ1-4; V: TRBV4-2
DNA: TGTGCCAGCTCACCCCTAATAGACAATGAGCAGTTCTTC; CDR3: CASSPLIDNEQFF; D: -; size: -; J: TRBJ2-1; V: TRBV18
DNA: TGCGCCAGCAGCCCCTGGGGGAGTTCGGATGGTGAAGCTTTCTTT; CDR3: CASSPWGSSDGEAFF; D: -; size: -; J: TRBJ1-1; V: TRBV5-1
DNA: TGTGCCAGCAGTCCAACGACTAGCGGGAGGACAGATACGCAGTATTTT; CDR3: CASSPTTSGRTDTQYF; D: TRBD2; size: medium-sized; J: TRBJ2-3; V: TRBV27